The subject of this entry is one T cell receptor beta chain. Its antigen is not known. The CDR3 runs 17 residues. Germline V gene sequence: CDR1 MNHEY, CDR2 SMNVEV (reference sequence). This specimen belongs to a study of CXCR3-negative and CXCR3-positive naive CD8 T cells. For the study at large: Sequencing gave about 135 million TRB reads overall, about 1.5 +/- 0.3 million per library. Study-wide findings and caveats: Naive subsets were similarly diverse, while memory CD8+ repertoires were much less diverse. Higher TRB CDR3 hydrophobicity marked CXCR3-positive naive cells relative to CXCR3-negative naive cells.

Carrying UMI labels, the TRB cDNA libraries were prepared through 5' RACE. TCRdb reprocessed the 5' RACE reads and keeps a single row for each CDR3 protein, giving no DNA. The table for this sample gives over 100,000 distinct CDR3 sequences. V gene TRBV27 combines with J gene TRBJ2-7; absent DNA, TCRdb's TRBD1 call cannot be checked. Sequencing was done on a sample of naive CXCR3+ CD8+ T cells from blood. Documented subset: CD45RO-CCR7+CD27+CD95- naive CD8+ T cells expressing CXCR3 (TNR3+). The TCR comes from a human donor in good health. Some clones in this sample may be carry-over from other donors' samples. The CDR3 reads CACSPLTHRGPHYEQYF.